This is a list of T cell receptor beta chains from one sample in a study of regulatory T cells in long-lasting Graves disease. One entry per CDR3 protein, called by TCRdb with MiXCR from the multiplex PCR reads. Of around 400,000 distinct CDR3 sequences in the sample, 23% were seen once. Material: peripheral blood mononuclear cells (PBMCs), obtained when the disease was refractory, from a patient treated with antithyroid drugs. These receptors were obtained from a female donor with Graves disease. CDR3s include the opening cysteine and the closing phenylalanine or tryptophan. D genes are given only for firm matches. Only part of the rows carry a size: once, few, many, or a class if the clone is expanded.

D: NA
size: NA
V: TRBV5-1
J: TRBJ1-2
DNA: TGCGCCAGCAGCTCCGAGTCGGCAGGGGACAAGATCTACACCTTC
CDR3: CASSSESAGDKIYTF

D: NA
size: few
V: TRBV9
J: TRBJ1-1
DNA: TGTGCCAGCAGCGACTATGGCGGCCCTACGAACACTGAAGCTTTCTTT
CDR3: CASSDYGGPTNTEAFF

D: TRBD2
size: NA
V: TRBV6-4
J: TRBJ2-1
DNA: TGTGCCAGCAGTGGATCTAGCGGGAGCTCCTACAATGAGCAGTTCTTC
CDR3: CASSGSSGSSYNEQFF

D: NA
size: NA
V: TRBV19
J: TRBJ2-7
DNA: TGTGCCAGTAGTTCCCCCGACAGGACCTACGAGCAGTACTTC
CDR3: CASSSPDRTYEQYF

D: NA
size: NA
V: TRBV4-1
J: TRBJ1-5
DNA: TGCGCCAGCAGCCAAGTCCCTGGGGGCGACCAGCCCCAGCATTTT
CDR3: CASSQVPGGDQPQHF

D: NA
size: many
V: TRBV29-1
J: TRBJ2-4
DNA: TGCAGCGTTGACCGGGCAAACATTCAGTACTTC
CDR3: CSVDRANIQYF

D: TRBD2
size: many
V: TRBV12-3/TRBV12-4
J: TRBJ2-7
DNA: TGTGCCAGCAGTTTAGCGGGAGGGTTGTCCTACGAGCAGTACTTC
CDR3: CASSLAGGLSYEQYF

D: NA
size: many
V: TRBV6-1
J: TRBJ2-7
DNA: TGTGCCAGCAGCTCACCCCTCCTAGAGGAGCAGTACTTC
CDR3: CASSSPLLEEQYF

D: TRBD2
size: few
V: TRBV28
J: TRBJ2-6
DNA: TGTGCCAGCGCCGCCCGGGCAGCGGGGATCGGGGCCAACGTCCTGACTTTC
CDR3: CASAARAAGIGANVLTF

D: NA
size: many
V: TRBV28
J: TRBJ2-5
DNA: TGTGCCAGCAGTTCTCTCCGGGGAGGGGGGATACAAGAGACCCAGTACTTC
CDR3: CASSSLRGGGIQETQYF

D: TRBD1
size: NA
V: TRBV10-3
J: TRBJ1-1
DNA: TGTGCCACGTGGGACAGGGGAGGCACTGAAGCTTTCTTT
CDR3: CATWDRGGTEAFF

D: TRBD2
size: many
V: TRBV6-5
J: TRBJ2-7
DNA: TGTGCCAGCAGTTTAGCCCCCTCGGCGGGAGGGTCCTACGAGCAGTACTTC
CDR3: CASSLAPSAGGSYEQYF

D: NA
size: NA
V: TRBV19
J: TRBJ1-4
DNA: TGTGCCAGTAGCCCTGCCTCGAGTAATGAAAAACTGTTTTTT
CDR3: CASSPASSNEKLFF

D: TRBD1
size: few
V: TRBV18
J: TRBJ2-7
DNA: TGTGCCAGCTCATCAGGACAGGGGATGGGTGAGCAGTACTTC
CDR3: CASSSGQGMGEQYF

D: TRBD2
size: many
V: TRBV3-1
J: TRBJ2-7
DNA: TGTGCCAGCAGCCAAGTTCTCGTGACTAGCCGCGAGCAGTACTTC
CDR3: CASSQVLVTSREQYF

D: NA
size: NA
V: TRBV25-1
J: TRBJ1-2
DNA: TGTGCCAGCAGTGACGTGGGGCAGGTCTATGGCTACACCTTC
CDR3: CASSDVGQVYGYTF

D: NA
size: NA
V: TRBV20-1
J: TRBJ1-5
DNA: TGCAGTGTAGACGGTGATTCTAGCAATCAGCCCCAGCATTTT
CDR3: CSVDGDSSNQPQHF

D: NA
size: many
V: TRBV5-1
J: TRBJ2-7
DNA: TGCGCCAGCAGCCCCGGACGGTCCTACGAGCAGTACTTC
CDR3: CASSPGRSYEQYF

D: TRBD2
size: many
V: TRBV27
J: TRBJ2-7
DNA: TGTGCCAGCAGTTTAGGGGGGGAGAGCTCCTACGAGCAGTACTTC
CDR3: CASSLGGESSYEQYF

D: TRBD2
size: many
V: TRBV20-1
J: TRBJ2-5
DNA: TGCAGTGCTAGACCCTCGGGATCACCGGGACTAGCGGGAACAGAGACCCAGTACTTC
CDR3: CSARPSGSPGLAGTETQYF

D: NA
size: many
V: TRBV28
J: TRBJ2-7
DNA: TGTGCCAGCAGTTCTATGACCCTTGGGGGGACGTGGGGACCCTACGAGCAGTACTTC
CDR3: CASSSMTLGGTWGPYEQYF

D: NA
size: many
V: TRBV3-1
J: TRBJ1-2
DNA: TGTGCCAGCAGCCGTGCGACAGGTTATGGCTACACCTTC
CDR3: CASSRATGYGYTF

D: TRBD2
size: few
V: TRBV5-1
J: TRBJ2-7
DNA: TGCGCCAGCAGCTGGACGGGACTAGCGGCTACCTACGAGCAGTACTTC
CDR3: CASSWTGLAATYEQYF

D: TRBD2
size: NA
V: TRBV9
J: TRBJ2-2
DNA: TGTGCCAGCAGCGAAGGGACTAGCGGGAGAGGCACCGGGGAGCTGTTTTTT
CDR3: CASSEGTSGRGTGELFF